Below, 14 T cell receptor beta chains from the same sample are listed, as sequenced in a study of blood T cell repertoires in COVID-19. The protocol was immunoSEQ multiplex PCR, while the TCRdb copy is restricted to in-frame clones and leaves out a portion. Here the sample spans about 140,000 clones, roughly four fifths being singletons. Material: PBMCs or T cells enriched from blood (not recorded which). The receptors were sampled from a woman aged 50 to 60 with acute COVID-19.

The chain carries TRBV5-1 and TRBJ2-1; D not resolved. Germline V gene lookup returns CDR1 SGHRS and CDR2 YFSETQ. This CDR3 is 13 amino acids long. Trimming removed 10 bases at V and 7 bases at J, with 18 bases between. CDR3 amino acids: CASESEAKNEQFF. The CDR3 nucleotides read TGCGCCTCCGAGAGCGAGGCCAAGAATGAGCAGTTCTTC.

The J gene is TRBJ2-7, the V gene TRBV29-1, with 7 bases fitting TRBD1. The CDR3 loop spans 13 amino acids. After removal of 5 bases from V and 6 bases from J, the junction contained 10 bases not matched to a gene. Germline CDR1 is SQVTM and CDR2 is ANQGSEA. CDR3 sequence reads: CSVYRQGVVEQYF. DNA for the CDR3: TGCAGCGTTTATAGACAGGGCGTCGTCGAGCAGTACTTC.

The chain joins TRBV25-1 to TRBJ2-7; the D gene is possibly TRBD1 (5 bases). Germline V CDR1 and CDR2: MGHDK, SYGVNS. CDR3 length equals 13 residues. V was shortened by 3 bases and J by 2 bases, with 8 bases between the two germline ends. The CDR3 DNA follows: TGTGCCAGCAGTGACCAGGGCCCCTACGAGCAGTACTTC. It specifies CASSDQGPYEQYF.

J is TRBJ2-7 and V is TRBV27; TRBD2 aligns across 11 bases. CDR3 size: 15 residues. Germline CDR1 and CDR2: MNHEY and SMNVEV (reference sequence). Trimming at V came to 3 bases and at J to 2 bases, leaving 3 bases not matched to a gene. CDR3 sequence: CASSLIAGGTYEQYF. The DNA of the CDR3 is TGTGCCAGCAGTTTGATAGCGGGAGGGACCTACGAGCAGTACTTC.

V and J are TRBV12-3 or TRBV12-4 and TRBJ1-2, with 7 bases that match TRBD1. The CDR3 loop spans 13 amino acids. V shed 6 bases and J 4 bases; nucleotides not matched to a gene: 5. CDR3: CASSPRDSYGYTF. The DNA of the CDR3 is TGTGCCAGCAGCCCCCGGGACAGCTATGGCTACACCTTC.

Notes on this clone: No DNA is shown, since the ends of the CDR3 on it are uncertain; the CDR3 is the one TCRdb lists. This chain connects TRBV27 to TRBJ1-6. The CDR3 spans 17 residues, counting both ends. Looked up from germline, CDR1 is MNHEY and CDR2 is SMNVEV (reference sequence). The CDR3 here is CASSLFLSRSGGSPLHF.

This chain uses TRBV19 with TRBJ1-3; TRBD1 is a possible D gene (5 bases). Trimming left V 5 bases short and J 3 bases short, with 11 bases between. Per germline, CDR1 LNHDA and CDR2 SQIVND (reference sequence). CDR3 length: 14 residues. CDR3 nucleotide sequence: TGTGCCAGTAGTCCCGGCCAGGGTGGAAACACCATATATTTT. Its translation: CASSPGQGGNTIYF.

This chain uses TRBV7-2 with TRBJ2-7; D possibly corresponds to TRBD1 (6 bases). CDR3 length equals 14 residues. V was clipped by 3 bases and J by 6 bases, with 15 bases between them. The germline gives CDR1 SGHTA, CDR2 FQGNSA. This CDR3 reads CASSFQTGHTEQYF. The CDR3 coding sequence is TGTGCCAGCAGCTTCCAGACAGGTCATACCGAGCAGTACTTC.

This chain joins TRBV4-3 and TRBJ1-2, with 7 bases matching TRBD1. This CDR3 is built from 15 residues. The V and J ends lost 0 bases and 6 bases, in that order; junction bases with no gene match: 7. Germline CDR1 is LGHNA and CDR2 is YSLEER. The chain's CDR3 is CASSQDLETGNGYTF. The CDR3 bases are TGCGCCAGCAGCCAAGATCTGGAGACAGGGAATGGCTACACCTTC.

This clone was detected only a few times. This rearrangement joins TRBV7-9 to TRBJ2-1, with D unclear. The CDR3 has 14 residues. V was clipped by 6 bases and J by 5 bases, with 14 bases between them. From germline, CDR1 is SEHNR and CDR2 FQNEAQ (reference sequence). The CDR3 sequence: CASRSDGYHNEQFF. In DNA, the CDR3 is TGTGCCAGCAGAAGTGACGGGTATCACAATGAGCAGTTCTTC.

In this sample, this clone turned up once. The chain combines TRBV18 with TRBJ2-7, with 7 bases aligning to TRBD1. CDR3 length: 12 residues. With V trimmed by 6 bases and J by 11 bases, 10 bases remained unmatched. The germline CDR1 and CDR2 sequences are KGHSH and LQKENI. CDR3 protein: CASSPGQDKEYF. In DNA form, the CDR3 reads TGTGCCAGCTCGCCTGGACAGGATAAGGAGTACTTC.

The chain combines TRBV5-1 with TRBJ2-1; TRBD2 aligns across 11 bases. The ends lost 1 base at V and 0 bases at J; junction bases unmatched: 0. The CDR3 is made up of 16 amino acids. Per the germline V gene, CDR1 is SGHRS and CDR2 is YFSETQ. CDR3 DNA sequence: TGCGCCAGCAGCTTGACTAGCGGGGGCTCCTACAATGAGCAGTTCTTC. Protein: CASSLTSGGSYNEQFF.

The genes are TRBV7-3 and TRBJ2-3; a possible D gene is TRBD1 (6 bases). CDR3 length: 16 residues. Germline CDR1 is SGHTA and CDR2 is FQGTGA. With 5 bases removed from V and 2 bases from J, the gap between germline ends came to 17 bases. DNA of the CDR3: TGTGCCAGCAGCCCCTACCTACAGGGATTCACAGATACGCAGTATTTT. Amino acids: CASSPYLQGFTDTQYF.

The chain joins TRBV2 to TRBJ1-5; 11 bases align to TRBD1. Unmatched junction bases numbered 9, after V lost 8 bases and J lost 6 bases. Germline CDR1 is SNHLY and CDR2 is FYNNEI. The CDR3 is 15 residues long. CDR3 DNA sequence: TGTGCCAGCTCGGGACAGGGGGATCAGGGTCAGCCCCAGCATTTT. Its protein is CASSGQGDQGQPQHF.